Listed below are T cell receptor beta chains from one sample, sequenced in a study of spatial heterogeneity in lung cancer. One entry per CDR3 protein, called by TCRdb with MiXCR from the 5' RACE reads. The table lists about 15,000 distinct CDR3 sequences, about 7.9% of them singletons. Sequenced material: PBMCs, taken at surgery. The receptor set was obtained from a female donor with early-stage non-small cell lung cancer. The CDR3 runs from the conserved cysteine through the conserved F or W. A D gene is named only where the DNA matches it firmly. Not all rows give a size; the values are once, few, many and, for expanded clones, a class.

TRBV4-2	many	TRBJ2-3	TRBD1	TGTGCCAGCAGCCAGGACGACAGGGGCACAGATACGCAGTATTTT	CASSQDDRGTDTQYF
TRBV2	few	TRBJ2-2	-	TGTGCCAGCAATGGGGCCTTAGGGAACACCGGGGAGCTGTTTTTT	CASNGALGNTGELFF
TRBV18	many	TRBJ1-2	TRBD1	TGTGCCAGCTCACCGGGACAGGGGAACTATGGCTACACCTTC	CASSPGQGNYGYTF
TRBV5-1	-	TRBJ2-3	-	TGCGCCAGCAGACAGGGACTGGATACGCAGTATTTT	CASRQGLDTQYF
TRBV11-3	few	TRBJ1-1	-	TGTGCCAGCAGCTTAACCCTCTATCTGGGGAAGAACACTGAAGCTTTCTTT	CASSLTLYLGKNTEAFF
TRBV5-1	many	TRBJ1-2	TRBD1	TGCGCCAGCAGCTTGAGACAGGGTGACGGCTACACCTTC	CASSLRQGDGYTF
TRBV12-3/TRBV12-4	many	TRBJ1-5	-	TGTGCCAGCAGTTTGGGGGGTGGCAATCAGCCCCAGCATTTT	CASSLGGGNQPQHF
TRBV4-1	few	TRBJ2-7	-	TGCGCCAGCAGCCTGCGACAGGACCCCTACGAGCAGTACTTC	CASSLRQDPYEQYF
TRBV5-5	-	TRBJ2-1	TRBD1	TGTGCCAGCAGCTTGTTGGGGACAGATTACAATGAGCAGTTCTTC	CASSLLGTDYNEQFF
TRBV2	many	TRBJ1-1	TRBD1	TGTGCCAGCAGTGCCGGGGGACAGGGGACCACTGAAGCTTTCTTT	CASSAGGQGTTEAFF
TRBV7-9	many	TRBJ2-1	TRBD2	TGTGCCAGCATTCCCGTCCGGGGACTAGGTAGTAGCAATGAGCAGTTCTTC	CASIPVRGLGSSNEQFF
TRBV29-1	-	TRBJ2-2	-	TGCAGCGTTAAGACGGCCGGGGTGGACACCGGGGAGCTGTTTTTT	CSVKTAGVDTGELFF
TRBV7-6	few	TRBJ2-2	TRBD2	TGTGCCAGCAGCTCAACTAGCGGGCCGAACACCGGGGAGCTGTTTTTT	CASSSTSGPNTGELFF
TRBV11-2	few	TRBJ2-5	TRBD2	TGTGCCAGCAGCTTAGTGGGGGGGAAAGAGACCCAGTACTTC	CASSLVGGKETQYF
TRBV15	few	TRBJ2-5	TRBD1	TGTGCCACCAGCTGGGGACAGCAAGAGACCCAGTACTTC	CATSWGQQETQYF
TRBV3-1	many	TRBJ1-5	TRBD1	TGTGCCAGCAGCCATACCGGGACAGGGCAAAGTTGGGGGCCCCAGCATTTT	CASSHTGTGQSWGPQHF